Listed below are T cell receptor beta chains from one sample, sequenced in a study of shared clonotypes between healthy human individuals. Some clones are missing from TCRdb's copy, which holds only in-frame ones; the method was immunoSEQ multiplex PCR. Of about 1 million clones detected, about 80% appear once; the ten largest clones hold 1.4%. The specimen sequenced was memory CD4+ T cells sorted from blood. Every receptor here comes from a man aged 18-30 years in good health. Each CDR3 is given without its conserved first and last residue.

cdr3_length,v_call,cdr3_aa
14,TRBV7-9,ASSSNLRDRYYEQY
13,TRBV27,ASSPRGQSNSPLH
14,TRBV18,ASSPLPGQVPQPQH
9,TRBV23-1,AVSYGTEQY
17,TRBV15,ATSRPRLGTSGKRGEQF
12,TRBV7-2,ASSLVFGQGDQH
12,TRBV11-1,ASSPGTGGIEQY
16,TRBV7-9,ASSRRSGTPSSYNEQF
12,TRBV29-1,SVSRGFSSYEQY
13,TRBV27,ASSAWNSVNTEAF
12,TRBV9,ASSVGGLGETQY
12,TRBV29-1,SVTGGAGTDTQY
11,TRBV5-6,ASSLAYASEAF
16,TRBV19,ATQPGGAAGGPKETQY
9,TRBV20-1,SVPERYGYT
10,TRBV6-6,ASSARGDTIY
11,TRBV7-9,ASSLFSYNEQF
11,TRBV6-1,ASSAHPGLEQY
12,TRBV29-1,SVVRQGYTGELF
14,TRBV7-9,ASSLALGQGSYEQY
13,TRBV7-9,ASSFSGKNTGELF
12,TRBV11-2,ASSLGYRGREQF
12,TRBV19,ASREGPNTGELF
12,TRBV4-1,ASSQVAGVYEQY
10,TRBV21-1,ASSKVTPGEY
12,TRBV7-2,ASSFSLNNYEQY
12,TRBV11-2,ASSLGRENTEAF